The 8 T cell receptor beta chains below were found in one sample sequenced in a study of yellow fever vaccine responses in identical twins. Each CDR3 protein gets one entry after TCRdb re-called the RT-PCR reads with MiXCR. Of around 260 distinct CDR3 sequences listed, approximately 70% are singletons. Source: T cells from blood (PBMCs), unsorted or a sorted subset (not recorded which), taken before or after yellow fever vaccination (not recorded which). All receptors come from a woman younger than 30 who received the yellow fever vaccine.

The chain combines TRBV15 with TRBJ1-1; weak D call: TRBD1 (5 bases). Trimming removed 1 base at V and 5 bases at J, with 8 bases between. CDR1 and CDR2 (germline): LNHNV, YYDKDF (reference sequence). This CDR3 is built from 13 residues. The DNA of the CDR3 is TGTGCCACCAGCAGAGGGGGGGGGACTGAAGCTTTCTTT. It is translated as CATSRGGGTEAFF.

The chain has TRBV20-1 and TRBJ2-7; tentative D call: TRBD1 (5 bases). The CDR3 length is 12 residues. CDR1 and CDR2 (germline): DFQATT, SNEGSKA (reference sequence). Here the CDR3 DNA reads TGCAGCGGCCTTGCAGGGTCCCACGAGCAGTACTTC. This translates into CSGLAGSHEQYF.

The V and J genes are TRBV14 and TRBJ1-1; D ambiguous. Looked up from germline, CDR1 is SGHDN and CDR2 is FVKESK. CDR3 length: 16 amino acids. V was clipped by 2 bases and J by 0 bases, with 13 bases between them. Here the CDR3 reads CASSQPPEGVNTEAFF. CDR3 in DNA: TGTGCCAGCAGCCAACCGCCGGAGGGAGTGAACACTGAAGCTTTCTTT.

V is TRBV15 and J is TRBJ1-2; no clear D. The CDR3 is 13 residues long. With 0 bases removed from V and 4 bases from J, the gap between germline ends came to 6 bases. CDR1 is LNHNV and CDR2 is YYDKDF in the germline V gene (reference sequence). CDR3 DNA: TGTGCCACCAGCAGAGATCAGTTCTATGGCTACACCTTC. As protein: CATSRDQFYGYTF.

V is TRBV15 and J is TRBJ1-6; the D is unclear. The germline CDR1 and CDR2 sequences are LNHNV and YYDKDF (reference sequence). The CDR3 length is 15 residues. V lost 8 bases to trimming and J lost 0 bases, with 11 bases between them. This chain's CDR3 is CATYDGSSYNSPLHF. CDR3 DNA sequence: TGTGCCACCTACGACGGGAGCTCCTATAATTCACCCCTCCACTTT. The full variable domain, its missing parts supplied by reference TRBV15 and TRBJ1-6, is DAMVIQNPRYQVTQFGKPVTLSCSQTLNHNVMYWYQQKSSQAPKLLFHYYDKDFNNEADTPDNFQSRRPNTSFCFLDIRSPGLGDTAMYLCATYDGSSYNSPLHFGNGTRLTVT.

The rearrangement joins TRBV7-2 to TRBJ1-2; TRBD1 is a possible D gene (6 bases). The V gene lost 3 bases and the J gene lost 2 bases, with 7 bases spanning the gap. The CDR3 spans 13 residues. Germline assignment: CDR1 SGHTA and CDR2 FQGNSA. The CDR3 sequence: CASSFTGNYGYTF. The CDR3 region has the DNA TGTGCCAGCAGCTTTACAGGGAACTATGGCTACACCTTC.

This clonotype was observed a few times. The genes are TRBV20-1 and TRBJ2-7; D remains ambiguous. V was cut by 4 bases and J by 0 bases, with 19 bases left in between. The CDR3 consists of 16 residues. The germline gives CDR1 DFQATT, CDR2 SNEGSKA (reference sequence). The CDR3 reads CSAKDQYSTSSYEQYV. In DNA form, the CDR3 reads TGCAGTGCTAAGGACCAATACAGCACCAGCTCCTACGAGCAGTACGTC.

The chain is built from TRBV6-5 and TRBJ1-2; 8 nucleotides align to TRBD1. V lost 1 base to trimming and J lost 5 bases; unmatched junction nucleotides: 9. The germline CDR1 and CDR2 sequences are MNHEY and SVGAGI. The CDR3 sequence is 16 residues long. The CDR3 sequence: CASSYLSGGAGYGYTF. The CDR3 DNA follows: TGTGCCAGCAGTTACTTATCAGGGGGCGCCGGTTATGGCTACACCTTC.